The entry below describes one T cell receptor beta chain. Its antigen is still unknown. The donors were part of the validation cohort of more than 90 subjects. That cohort was separate from the first cohort, which comprised about 730 subjects. Germline V CDR1 and CDR2: SGHNT, YENEEA. V lost 5 bases and J lost 2; bases outside the gene matches: 3. The CDR3 runs 13 residues. The data are from a study of cytomegalovirus exposure and HLA in healthy donors. Sequencing was performed with immunoSEQ multiplex PCR; in TCRdb, only in-frame clones are kept and a portion is missing. The sample shows about 98,000 clones, less than 90% of them seen only once. Overall study findings and caveats: Confirmation was obtained in vitro that a few CMV-associated chains are specific for CMV antigens. Subsequent analysis found a tendency for first-cohort TCR clusters to co-occur within the 95 to 150 validation repertoires. The study labeled 164 TCR beta chains cytomegalovirus-associated.

This chain connects TRBV11-3 to TRBJ2-7; 7 bases map to TRBD1. The specimen sequenced was PBMCs. This clonotype was obtained from a man aged 18 to 30 in good health and CMV-seropositive. The CDR3 spells CASSDRVTYEQYF. Here the CDR3 DNA reads TGTGCCAGCAGCGACAGGGTTACCTACGAGCAGTACTTC.